The source of this TCR beta chain is a study of blood T cell repertoires in COVID-19. Turning to the study itself: From the United States, Italy and Spain came samples of acute and convalescent COVID-19. In each case, the material was cDNA or gDNA derived from T cells, B-cell-depleted T cells, or PBMCs.

How the authors handled the data: The assay estimated nucleated cells by amplifying reference gene primers. Clones were sequenced by immunoSEQ multiplex PCR, and TCRdb holds only the in-frame ones, with some missing. That table furnishes V, J and clone size, whereas the DNA furnished D and trimming. The table shows about 66,000 clones, with 80% occurring only once. This TCR was sampled from a human donor in a cohort sampled during active COVID-19. The sequenced sample consisted of peripheral blood.

CDR3 sequence: CASSSTIMTGGELFF. DNA for the CDR3: TGTGCCAGCAGTTCCACAATCATGACGGGCGGGGAGCTGTTTTTT. The chain employs TRBV28 and TRBJ2-2; no clear D gene. Germline CDR1 is MDHEN and CDR2 is SYDVKM. The CDR3 sequence is 15 residues long. Trimming removed 4 bases at V and 7 bases at J, with 16 bases between. The whole variable domain, filled in from reference TRBV28 and TRBJ2-2, reads DVKVTQSSRYLVKRTGEKVFLECVQDMDHENMFWYRQDPGLGLRLIYFSYDVKMKEKGDIPEGYSVSREKKERFSLILESASTNQTSMYLCASSSTIMTGGELFFGEGSRLTVL.